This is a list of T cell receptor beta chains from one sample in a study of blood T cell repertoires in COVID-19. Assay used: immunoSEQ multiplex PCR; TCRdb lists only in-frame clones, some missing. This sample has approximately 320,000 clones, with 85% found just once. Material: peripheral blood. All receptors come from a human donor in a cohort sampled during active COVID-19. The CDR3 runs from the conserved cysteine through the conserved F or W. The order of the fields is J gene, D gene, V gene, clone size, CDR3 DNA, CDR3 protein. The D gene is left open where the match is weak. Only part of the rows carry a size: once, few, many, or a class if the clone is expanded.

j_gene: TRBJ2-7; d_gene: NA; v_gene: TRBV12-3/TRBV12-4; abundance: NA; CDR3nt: TGTGCCAGCAGTTTCACAGGGATAGAGCAGTACTTC; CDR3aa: CASSFTGIEQYF
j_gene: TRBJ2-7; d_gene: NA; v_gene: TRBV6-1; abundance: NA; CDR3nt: TGTGCCAGCAGTGATCAGGGCCCCGACTACGAGCAGTACTTC; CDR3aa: CASSDQGPDYEQYF
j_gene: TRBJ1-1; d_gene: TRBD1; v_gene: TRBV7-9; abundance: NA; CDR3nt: TGTGCCAGCAGCTTAGGGACAGGGAGACGAGCTTTCTTT; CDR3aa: CASSLGTGRRAFF
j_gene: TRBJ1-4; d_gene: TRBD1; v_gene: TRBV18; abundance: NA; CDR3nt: TGTGCCAGCTCACCGACCGGGACAGGACTCGGCGAAAAACTGTTTTTT; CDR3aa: CASSPTGTGLGEKLFF
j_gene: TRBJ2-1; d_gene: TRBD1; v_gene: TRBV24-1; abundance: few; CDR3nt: TGTGCCACCAGTGACCGACAGGGCTTTATCGGGGCGTCCTACAATGAGCAGTTCTTC; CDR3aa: CATSDRQGFIGASYNEQFF
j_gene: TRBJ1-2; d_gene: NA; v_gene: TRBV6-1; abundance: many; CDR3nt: TGTGCCAGCAGTGAAGCCCAGGCAGTAGTAGGCTACACCTTC; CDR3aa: CASSEAQAVVGYTF
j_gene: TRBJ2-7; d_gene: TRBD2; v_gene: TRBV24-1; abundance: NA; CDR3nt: TGTGCCACCAGTGGGGCTAGCGGGGACTACGAGCAGTACTTC; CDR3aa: CATSGASGDYEQYF
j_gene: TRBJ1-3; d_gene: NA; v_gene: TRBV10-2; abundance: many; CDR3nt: TGCGCCAGCAGGGACACAGGGCAATCTGGAAACACCATATATTTT; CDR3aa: CASRDTGQSGNTIYF
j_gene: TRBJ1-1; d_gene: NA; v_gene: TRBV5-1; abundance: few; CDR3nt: TGCGCCAGCAGCTTCGGGGGAACCAACACTGAAGCTTTCTTT; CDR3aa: CASSFGGTNTEAFF
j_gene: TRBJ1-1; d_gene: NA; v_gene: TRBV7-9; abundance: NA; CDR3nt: TGTGCCAGCAGCTCCTCGGAAGCTTTCTTT; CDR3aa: CASSSSEAFF
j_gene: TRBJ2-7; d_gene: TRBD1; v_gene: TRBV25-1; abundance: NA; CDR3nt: TGTGCCAGCAGTGAATATAACTTGGGACAGGGGGGGTACGAGCAGTACTTC; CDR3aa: CASSEYNLGQGGYEQYF
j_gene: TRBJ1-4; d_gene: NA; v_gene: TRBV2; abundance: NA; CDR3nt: TGTGCCAGCAGTGAGAGACTAGAAAAACTGTTTTTT; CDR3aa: CASSERLEKLFF
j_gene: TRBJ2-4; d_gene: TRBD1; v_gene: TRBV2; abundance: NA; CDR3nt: TGTGCCAGCAGTGAAAGGGACAGGGCACTATTTCAGTACTTC; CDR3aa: CASSERDRALFQYF
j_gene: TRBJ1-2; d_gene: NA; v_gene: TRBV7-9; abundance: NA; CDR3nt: TGTGCCAGCAGCTTAGTCAGGGGCCATGGCTACACCTTC; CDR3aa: CASSLVRGHGYTF
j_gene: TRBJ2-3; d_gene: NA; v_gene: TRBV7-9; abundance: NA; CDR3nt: TGTGCCAGCAGCTCTGGACTTAGTCCATGGACGGATACGCAGTATTTT; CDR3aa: CASSSGLSPWTDTQYF
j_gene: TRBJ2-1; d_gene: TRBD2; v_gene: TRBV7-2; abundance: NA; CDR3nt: TGTGCCAGCAGCCCGGGACTAGCGGGGGTCCATGAGCAGTTCTTC; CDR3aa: CASSPGLAGVHEQFF
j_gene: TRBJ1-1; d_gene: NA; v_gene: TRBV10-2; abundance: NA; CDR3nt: TGCGCCAGCAGTGTGTACGGGGTAAGGAAAGCTTTCTTT; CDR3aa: CASSVYGVRKAFF
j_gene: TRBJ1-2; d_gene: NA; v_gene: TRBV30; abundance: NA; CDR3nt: TGTGCCTGGAGTGGGCTTGGCTACACCTTC; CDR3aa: CAWSGLGYTF
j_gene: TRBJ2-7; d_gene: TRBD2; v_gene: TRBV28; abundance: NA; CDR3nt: TGTGCCAGCAGACGTCCCCTAGCGGGGGGTACCTACGAGCAGTACTTC; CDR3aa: CASRRPLAGGTYEQYF
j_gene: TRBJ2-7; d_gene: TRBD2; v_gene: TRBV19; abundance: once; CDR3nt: TGTGCCAGTAGTCTTCTAGCGGGGGACTCCTACGAGCAGTACTTC; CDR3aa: CASSLLAGDSYEQYF
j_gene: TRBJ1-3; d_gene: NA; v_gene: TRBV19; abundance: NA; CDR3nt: TGTGCCAGTAAACGGAAGACAGGACGCTCTGGAAACACCATATATTTT; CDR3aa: CASKRKTGRSGNTIYF
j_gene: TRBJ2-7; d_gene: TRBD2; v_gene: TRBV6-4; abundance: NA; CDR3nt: TGTGCCAGCAGTGAAGGTATTAGCGGGGGGATGGGGGAGCAGTACTTC; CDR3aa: CASSEGISGGMGEQYF
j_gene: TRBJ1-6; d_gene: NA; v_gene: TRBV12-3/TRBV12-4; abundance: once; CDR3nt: TGTGCCAGCAGTTTTGAGGGTAATTCACCCCTCCACTTT; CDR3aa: CASSFEGNSPLHF
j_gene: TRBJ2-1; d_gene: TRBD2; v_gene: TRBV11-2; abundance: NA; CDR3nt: TGTGCCAGCAGCTCCAGGACTAGCGGGGCGTACAATGAGCAGTTCTTC; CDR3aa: CASSSRTSGAYNEQFF
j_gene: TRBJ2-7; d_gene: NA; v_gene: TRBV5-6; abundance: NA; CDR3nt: TGTGCCAGCAGCTCCCGGGAATCAGGCGAGCAGTACTTC; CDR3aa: CASSSRESGEQYF
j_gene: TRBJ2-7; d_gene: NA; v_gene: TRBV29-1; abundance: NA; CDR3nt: TGCAGCGTTGGGTACAGTGGATCCCTCCCCGAGCAGTACTTC; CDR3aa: CSVGYSGSLPEQYF
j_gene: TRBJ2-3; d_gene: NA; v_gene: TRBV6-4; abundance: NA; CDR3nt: TGTGCCAGCAGTGACTCTCCACTAGGTGGGGCAGATACGCAGTATTTT; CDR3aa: CASSDSPLGGADTQYF
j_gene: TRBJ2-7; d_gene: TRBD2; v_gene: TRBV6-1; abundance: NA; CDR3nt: TGTGCCAGCAGTGAGCGGGGGAAGTCCTACGAGCAGTACTTC; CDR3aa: CASSERGKSYEQYF
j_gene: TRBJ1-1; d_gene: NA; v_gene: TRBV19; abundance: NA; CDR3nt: TGTGCCAGTAGCCTACATCTGGGGCCGTCCCTTGAAGCTTTCTTT; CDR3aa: CASSLHLGPSLEAFF
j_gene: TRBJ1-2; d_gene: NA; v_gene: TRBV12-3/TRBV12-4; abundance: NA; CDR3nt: TGTGCCACTAGAGGGGGTAACTATGGCTACACCTTC; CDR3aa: CATRGGNYGYTF
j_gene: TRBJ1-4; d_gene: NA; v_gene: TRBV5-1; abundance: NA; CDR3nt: TGCGCCAGCAGCTTGTCAGCGATACCTAATGAAAAACTGTTTTTT; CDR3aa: CASSLSAIPNEKLFF
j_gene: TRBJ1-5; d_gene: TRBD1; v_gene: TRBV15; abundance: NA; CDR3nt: TGTGCCACCAGCAGAGGAGGAGGGACAGATAGCAATCAGCCCCAGCATTTT; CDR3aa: CATSRGGGTDSNQPQHF
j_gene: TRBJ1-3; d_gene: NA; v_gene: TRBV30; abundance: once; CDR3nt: TGTGCCTGCTTCAGGGGACGTGGAAACACCATATATTTT; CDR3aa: CACFRGRGNTIYF
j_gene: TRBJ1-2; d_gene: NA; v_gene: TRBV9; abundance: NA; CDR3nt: TGTGCCAGCAGCGTAGGGGAGGGAAGTTGGGGCTACACCTTC; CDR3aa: CASSVGEGSWGYTF
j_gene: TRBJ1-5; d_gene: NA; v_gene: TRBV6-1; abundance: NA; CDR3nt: TGTGCCAGCAGTGTAATCGGCCAGGGCCTCAATCAGCCCCAGCATTTT; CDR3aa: CASSVIGQGLNQPQHF
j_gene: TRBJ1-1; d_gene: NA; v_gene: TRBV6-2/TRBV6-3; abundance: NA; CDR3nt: TGTGCCAGCAGTTACCGGGCGCGGGACACTGAAGCTTTCTTT; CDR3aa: CASSYRARDTEAFF
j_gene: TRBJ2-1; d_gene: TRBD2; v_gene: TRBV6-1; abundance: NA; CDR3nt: TGTGCCAGCAGTGACCTCCTAGCGGGGGGATACAATGAGCAGTTCTTC; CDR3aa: CASSDLLAGGYNEQFF